This entry lists 11 T cell receptor beta chains sequenced from one sample in a study of T cell responses to AZD1222 COVID-19 vaccine. Measured with immunoSEQ multiplex PCR; TCRdb has only the in-frame clones, and not every one. The table lists 100,000 or so clones, about 87% of them singletons, with 1.8% in the top ten. The sequencing used peripheral blood, collected on day 0 of AZD1222 vaccination. These receptors were taken from an adult in good health.

The rearrangement joins TRBV3-1 (or the pseudogene TRBV3-2) to TRBJ2-2, with a weak D call TRBD2 (6 bases). The CDR3 spans 15 residues. V was cut by 4 bases and J by 0 bases, with 9 bases left in between. Germline CDR1 and CDR2: LGHDT and YNNKEL (reference sequence). The CDR3 DNA is TGTGCCAGCAGCCGGGGGGAGTCGAACACCGGGGAGCTGTTTTTT. Its protein is CASSRGESNTGELFF.

The sample holds one count of this clone. This chain links TRBV4-1 with TRBJ1-4; D remains unclear. Deletions cut 4 bases from V and 8 bases from J, with 11 bases between. The CDR3 length is 13 residues. Per germline, CDR1 MGHRA and CDR2 YSYEKL. Written as DNA, the CDR3 is TGCGCCAGCAGCCCCCTCATCGGGGAAAAACTGTTTTTT. Residues: CASSPLIGEKLFF.

V is TRBV18 and J is TRBJ1-1; the D gene is possibly TRBD1 (5 bases). The CDR3 is 15 residues long. V shed 1 base and J shed 1 base, with 10 bases lying between them. The germline V gene has CDR1 KGHSH and CDR2 LQKENI. CDR3 loop: CASSPQTTENTEAFF. CDR3 DNA: TGTGCCAGCTCACCACAGACGACAGAGAACACTGAAGCTTTCTTT.

This clone was picked up a small number of times. J is TRBJ1-5 and V is TRBV30; possibly TRBD1 for D (6 bases). CDR1 and CDR2 (germline): GTSNPN, SVGIG (reference sequence). There are 13 residues in the CDR3. The V gene lost 0 bases and the J gene lost 6 bases, with 9 bases spanning the gap. The CDR3 region has the DNA TGTGCCTGGAGTGTAAGGGGGAGTCAGCCCCAGCATTTT. It is translated as CAWSVRGSQPQHF.

The chain recombines TRBV19 with TRBJ1-1; no reliable D call. Germline CDR1 is LNHDA and CDR2 is SQIVND (reference sequence). The CDR3 sequence is 15 residues long. The V and J ends lost 6 bases and 0 bases respectively, with 14 bases between them. DNA of the CDR3: TGTGCCAGTAGCCGAGTTCCGACTATGAACACTGAAGCTTTCTTT. It yields the protein CASSRVPTMNTEAFF.

This clone was recorded once. The chain recombines TRBV27 with TRBJ1-3; D call uncertain. Trimming cost V 5 bases and J 3 bases, with 11 bases left between them. Germline CDR1 MNHEY, CDR2 SMNVEV (reference sequence). CDR3 length: 14 amino acids. CDR3 sequence (DNA): TGTGCCAGCAGTCCACGTAGTTTTGGAAACACCATATATTTT. Amino acid sequence: CASSPRSFGNTIYF.

As regards this clone: Additional DNA sequences in this sample encode the identical CDR3. The chain uses TRBV29-1 and TRBJ1-1; TRBD1 agrees at 8 bases. Per germline, CDR1 SQVTM and CDR2 ANQGSEA. The CDR3 sequence is 13 residues long. Trimming cost V 3 bases and J 2 bases; bases outside gene matches: 2. The CDR3 spells CSVEDRANTEAFF. CDR3 DNA: TGCAGCGTTGAGGACAGGGCCAACACTGAAGCTTTCTTT.

This chain joins TRBV5-1 and TRBJ2-7; tentatively, D is TRBD1 (5 bases). The CDR3 totals 14 residues. The V and J ends lost 7 bases and 2 bases respectively, with 16 bases between them. Germline loops: CDR1 SGHRS, CDR2 YFSETQ. The CDR3 is CASSEQAPTYEQYF. The CDR3 DNA reads TGCGCCAGCTCTGAACAGGCACCTACCTACGAGCAGTACTTC. Looking up the rest from reference TRBV5-1 and TRBJ2-7 gives the full variable domain: KAGVTQTPRYLIKTRGQQVTLSCSPISGHRSVSWYQQTPGQGLQFLFEYFSETQRNKGNFPGRFSGRQFSNSRSEMNVSTLELGDSALYLCASSEQAPTYEQYFGPGTRLTVT.

The chain joins TRBV21-1 to TRBJ2-7; TRBD1 is the table's D call, not checked against the DNA. TRBV21-1 is flagged as a pseudogene. The CDR3 contains 17 residues. The CDR3 coding sequence is TGTGCCAGCAGTCTAAATAACAGATCTATATTCAACTACGAGCAGTACTTC. It specifies CASSLNNRSIFNYEQYF.

V is TRBV6-1 and J is TRBJ1-1; 8 nucleotides align to TRBD1. Trimming removed 4 bases from V and 4 bases from J; junction bases left unmatched: 11. The CDR3 length is 16 residues. Germline-derived CDR1 and CDR2 are MNHNS and SASEGT. The CDR3 sequence is CASSGDRGLRGTEAFF. The CDR3 DNA reads as TGTGCCAGCAGTGGCGACAGGGGCCTCCGGGGCACTGAAGCTTTCTTT.

This chain links TRBV10-3 with TRBJ1-1; 12 positions agree with TRBD1. V shed 7 bases and J 4 bases; nucleotides not matched to a gene: 7. The CDR3 runs to 15 residues. The germline gives CDR1 ENHRY, CDR2 SYGVKD. CDR3 region: CAINPGQGASTEAFF. The CDR3 DNA is TGTGCCATCAATCCGGGACAGGGGGCGAGCACTGAAGCTTTCTTT.